What follows are 5 T cell receptor beta chains derived from one specimen sequenced in a study of blood T cells in healthy people across ages. Alongside a J-beta primer mix, a sample-barcoded 5' primer served in a second PCR lasting about 7 to 11 cycles. TCRdb called the 5' RACE reads again in MiXCR, with one record for every CDR3 protein. Of 450,000 to 700,000 distinct CDR3 sequences in the sample, roughly a quarter were seen once. The sequencing input was blood. The source of these receptors is a woman aged 70-85 years in good health.

This clonotype came up a few times. The CDR3 here is CASSSREGEKLFF. CDR3 in DNA: TGTGCCAGCAGCTCCCGGGAGGGAGAAAAACTGTTTTTT. The chain recombines TRBV7-3 with TRBJ1-4; no definite D call. Germline CDR1 and CDR2: SGHTA and FQGTGA. V lost 4 bases and J lost 8, with 11 bases in between. The CDR3 is made up of 13 amino acids.

This clonotype was detected many times. The gene calls are TRBV7-2 and TRBJ2-5; TRBD2 might be the D (5 bases). The last part of the DNA fits TRBJ2-7 better; the J call may be wrong. CDR3 length: 13 amino acids. Per germline, CDR1 SGHTA and CDR2 FQGNSA. The CDR3 DNA reads as TGTGCCAGCAGCTTCACTAGCTCCTACGAGCAGTACTTC. As protein: CASSFTSSYEQYF.

This chain links TRBV9 with TRBJ2-3; no clear D gene. The germline gives CDR1 SGDLS, CDR2 YYNGEE. There are 15 residues in the CDR3. Trimming removed 0 bases from V and 6 bases from J, with 14 bases in between. The CDR3 loop is CASSVGSVYGDTQYF. CDR3 DNA: TGTGCCAGCAGCGTAGGATCCGTTTACGGGGATACGCAGTATTTT.

CDR3 in amino acids: CASSFGGPLNEQFF. CDR3 in DNA: TGTGCCAGCAGCTTTGGGGGGCCCCTCAATGAGCAGTTCTTC. The chain joins TRBV7-8 to TRBJ2-1; D may be TRBD1 or TRBD2 (6 bases each). The CDR3 is made up of 14 amino acids. V was clipped by 3 bases and J by 6 bases, with 12 bases between them. Germline values: CDR1 SGHVS, CDR2 FQNEAQ.

This clonotype was found a few times. The V call is TRBV12-3 or TRBV12-4, the J call TRBJ1-1, with a possible D match to TRBD1 (6 bases). Trimming removed 5 bases from V and 3 bases from J, with 13 bases in between. The CDR3 consists of 14 residues. CDR3 nucleotides: TGTGCCAGCAGTCTGGGGGCAGGGTACACTGAAGCTTTCTTT. Protein: CASSLGAGYTEAFF.